This paragraph reports one TCR beta chain. There is no known antigen for this receptor. No base quality information exists; no much larger clone differs at one position. Looking up the germline V gene yields CDR1 KGHSH and CDR2 LQKENI. The CDR3 numbers 15 residues from cysteine through phenylalanine. Kept here is only the CDR3 DNA, which spans 45 bases and is read in frame from base 1. V is cut back by 3 bases and J by 4 bases, with 6 bases in the junction unmatched. Library creation used the immunoSEQ multiplex PCR assay. The authors' pipeline ran thus. A statistical classification framework was built for diagnosing cytomegalovirus status from the catalog of TCR beta chain sequences. TCRdb obtained this table from immuneACCESS and retained in-frame rearrangements with V and J assigned. These tables miss some clones; where compared with another copy, unresolved V genes account for less than half of the shortfall, and the remainder is unexplained. The V and J calls and the clone size are those of that table, but D and trimming were determined from the DNA. The sample has 95,000 to 150,000 clones on record, around 94% of them singletons. The ten largest clones add up to approximately 1.3% of the sample.

The record originates from a study of cytomegalovirus exposure and HLA in healthy donors (dated by TCRdb to the late 2010s). The study in broad terms: The 550 to 750 repertoires of the first cohort and the roughly 110 validation repertoires were produced on the same platform, according to a later analysis. The study aimed to test whether cataloging public T cell receptors could reveal signatures of past pathogen exposure. In addition to the first cohort of roughly 670 subjects, a separate validation cohort of some 120 different subjects was used. High-throughput TCR immunosequencing, statistical association of individual TCRs with disease status, and machine learning were combined to predict cytomegalovirus infection status.

The donors were included in the validation cohort of roughly 130 subjects, a group kept apart from the 666-subject first cohort. The research as a whole found: The authors suggested that the approach could potentially be generalized to other disease states and immunological phenotypes. In both the original and validation cohorts, the classifier was reported to diagnose cytomegalovirus status with high specificity and sensitivity. The validation cohort had no HLA typing available for a later analysis, so co-occurrence within that cohort was assessed over all 120 or so repertoires. Most TCR sequences were seen in very few donors, while some public TCRs were found in many individuals. A total of 150 to 200 TCR beta chains were listed by the study as associated with cytomegalovirus. A later analysis found that TCRs clustered in the first cohort also tended to co-occur in the approximately 120 validation repertoires, with about 94% of cluster scores above 0. Three of the identified cytomegalovirus-associated TCR beta chains were confirmed in vitro to be specific for cytomegalovirus antigens.

Here the chain combines TRBV18 and TRBJ2-1; 7 of the junction bases match TRBD1. Sequenced material: PBMCs. This receptor was obtained from a young woman in good health and CMV-seronegative. The nucleotide sequence reads as follows: TGTGCCAGCTCACCTGGACAGGACCGTTACAATGAGCAGTTCTTC. This gives the protein CASSPGQDRYNEQFF.